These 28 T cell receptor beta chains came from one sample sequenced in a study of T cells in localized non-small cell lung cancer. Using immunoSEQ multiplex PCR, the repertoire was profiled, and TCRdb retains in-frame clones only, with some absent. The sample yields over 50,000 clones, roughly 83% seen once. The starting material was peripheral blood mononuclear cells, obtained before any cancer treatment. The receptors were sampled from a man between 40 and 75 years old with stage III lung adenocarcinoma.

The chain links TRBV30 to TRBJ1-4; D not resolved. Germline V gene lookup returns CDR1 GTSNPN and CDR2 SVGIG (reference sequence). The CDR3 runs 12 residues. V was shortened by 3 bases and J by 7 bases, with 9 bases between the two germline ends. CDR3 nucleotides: TGTGCCTGGAGGGGCCCCAGTGAAAAACTGTTTTTT. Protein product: CAWRGPSEKLFF.

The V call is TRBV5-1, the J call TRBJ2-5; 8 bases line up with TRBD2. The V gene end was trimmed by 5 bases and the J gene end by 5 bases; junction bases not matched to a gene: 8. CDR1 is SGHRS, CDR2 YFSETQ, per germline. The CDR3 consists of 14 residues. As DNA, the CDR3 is TGCGCCAGCAGGAACGGGGGGGCCGATGAGACCCAGTACTTC. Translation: CASRNGGADETQYF.

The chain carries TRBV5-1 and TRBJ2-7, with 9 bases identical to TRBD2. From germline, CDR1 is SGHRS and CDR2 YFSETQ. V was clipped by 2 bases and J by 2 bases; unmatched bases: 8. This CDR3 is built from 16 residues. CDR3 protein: CASSFYGLALPYEQYF. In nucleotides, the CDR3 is TGCGCCAGCAGCTTCTATGGACTAGCGCTACCCTACGAGCAGTACTTC.

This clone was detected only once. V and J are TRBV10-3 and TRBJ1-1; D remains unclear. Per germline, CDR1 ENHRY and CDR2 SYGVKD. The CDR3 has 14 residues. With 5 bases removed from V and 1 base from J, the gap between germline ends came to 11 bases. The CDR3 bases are TGTGCCATCAGTCATCCCCCAGGGAACACTGAAGCTTTCTTT. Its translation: CAISHPPGNTEAFF.

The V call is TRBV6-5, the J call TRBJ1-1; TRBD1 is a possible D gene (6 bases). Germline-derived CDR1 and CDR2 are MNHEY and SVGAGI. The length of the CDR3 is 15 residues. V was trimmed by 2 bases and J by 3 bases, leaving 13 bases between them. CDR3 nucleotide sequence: TGTGCCAGCAGTTACGTGTCAGGGGTGGACACTGAAGCTTTCTTT. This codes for CASSYVSGVDTEAFF.

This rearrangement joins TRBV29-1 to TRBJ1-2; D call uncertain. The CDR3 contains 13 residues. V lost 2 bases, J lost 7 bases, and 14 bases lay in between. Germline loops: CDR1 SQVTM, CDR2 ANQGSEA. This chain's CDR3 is CSVERGGQSGYTF. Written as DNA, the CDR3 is TGCAGCGTTGAACGGGGAGGCCAAAGTGGCTACACCTTC.

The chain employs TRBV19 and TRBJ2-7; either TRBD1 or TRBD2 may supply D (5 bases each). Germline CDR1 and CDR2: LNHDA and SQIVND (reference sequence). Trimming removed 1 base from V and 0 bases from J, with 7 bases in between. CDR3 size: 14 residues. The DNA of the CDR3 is TGTGCCAGTAGTATAGGGGGGTTCTCCTACGAGCAGTACTTC. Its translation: CASSIGGFSYEQYF.

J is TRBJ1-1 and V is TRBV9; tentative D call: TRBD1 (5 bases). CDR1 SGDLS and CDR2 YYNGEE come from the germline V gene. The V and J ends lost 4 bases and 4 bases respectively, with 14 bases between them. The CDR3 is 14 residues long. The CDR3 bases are TGTGCCAGCAGCCCTGGGACGTGGGCCACTGAAGCTTTCTTT. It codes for CASSPGTWATEAFF.

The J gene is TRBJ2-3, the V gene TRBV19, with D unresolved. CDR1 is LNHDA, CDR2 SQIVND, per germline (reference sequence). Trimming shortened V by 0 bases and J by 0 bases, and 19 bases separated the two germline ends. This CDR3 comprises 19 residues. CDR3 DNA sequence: TGTGCCAGTAGTATAGATTACGGTTTTTCCCTTACTAGCACAGATACGCAGTATTTT. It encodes CASSIDYGFSLTSTDTQYF.

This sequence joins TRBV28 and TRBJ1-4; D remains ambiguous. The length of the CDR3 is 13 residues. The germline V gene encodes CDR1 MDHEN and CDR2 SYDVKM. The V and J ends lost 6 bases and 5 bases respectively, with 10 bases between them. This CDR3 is CASSLTRNEKLFF. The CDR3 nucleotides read TGTGCCAGCAGCCTAACAAGAAATGAAAAACTGTTTTTT.

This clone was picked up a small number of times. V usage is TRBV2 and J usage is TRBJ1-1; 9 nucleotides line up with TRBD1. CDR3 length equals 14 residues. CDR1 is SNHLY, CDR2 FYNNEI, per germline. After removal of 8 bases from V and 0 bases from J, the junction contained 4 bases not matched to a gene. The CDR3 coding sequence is TGTGCCAGCTCCGGACAGGGGATGAACACTGAAGCTTTCTTT. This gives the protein CASSGQGMNTEAFF.

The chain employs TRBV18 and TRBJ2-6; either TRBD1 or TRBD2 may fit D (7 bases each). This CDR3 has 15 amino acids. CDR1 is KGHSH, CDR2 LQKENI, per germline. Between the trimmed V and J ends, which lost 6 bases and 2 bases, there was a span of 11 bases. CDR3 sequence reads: CASSQGGAGANVLTF. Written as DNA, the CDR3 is TGTGCCAGCTCCCAGGGGGGGGCTGGGGCCAACGTCCTGACTTTC.

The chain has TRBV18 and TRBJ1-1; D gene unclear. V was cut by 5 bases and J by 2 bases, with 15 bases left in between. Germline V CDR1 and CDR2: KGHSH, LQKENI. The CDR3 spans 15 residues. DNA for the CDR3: TGTGCCAGCTCATCGGGAAGCTCTGGAAACACTGAAGCTTTCTTT. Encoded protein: CASSSGSSGNTEAFF.

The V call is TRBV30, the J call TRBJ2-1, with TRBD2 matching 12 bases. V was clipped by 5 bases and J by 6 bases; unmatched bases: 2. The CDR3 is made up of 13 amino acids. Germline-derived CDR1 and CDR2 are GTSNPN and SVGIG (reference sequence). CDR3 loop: CAWGLAGPNEQFF. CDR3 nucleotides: TGTGCCTGGGGACTAGCGGGGCCCAATGAGCAGTTCTTC.

CDR3 residues: CAISRTGDRLEAFF. The CDR3 DNA follows: TGTGCCATCAGTCGGACAGGGGACAGACTAGAAGCTTTCTTT. J is TRBJ1-1 and V is TRBV10-3, with 9 bases matching TRBD1. CDR3 length: 14 amino acids. Looked up from germline, CDR1 is ENHRY and CDR2 is SYGVKD. V trimming: 5 bases; J trimming: 8 bases; junction bases outside the gene matches: 9.

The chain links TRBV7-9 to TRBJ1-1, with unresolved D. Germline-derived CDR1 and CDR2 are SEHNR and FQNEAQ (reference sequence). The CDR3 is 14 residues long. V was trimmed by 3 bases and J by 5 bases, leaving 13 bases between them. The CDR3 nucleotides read TGTGCCAGCAGCTTTGGCCCTTCGAGTACTGAAGCTTTCTTT. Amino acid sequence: CASSFGPSSTEAFF.

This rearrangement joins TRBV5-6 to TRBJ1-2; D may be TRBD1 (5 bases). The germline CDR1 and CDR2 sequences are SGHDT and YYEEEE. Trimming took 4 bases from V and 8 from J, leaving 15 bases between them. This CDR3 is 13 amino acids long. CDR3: CASSPERGGGYTF. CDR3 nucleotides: TGTGCCAGCAGCCCTGAAAGGGGTGGAGGCTACACCTTC.

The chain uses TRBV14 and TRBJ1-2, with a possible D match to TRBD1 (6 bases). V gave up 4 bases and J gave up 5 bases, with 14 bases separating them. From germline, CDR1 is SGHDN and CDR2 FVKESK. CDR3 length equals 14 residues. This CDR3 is CASSPGEQGYGYTF. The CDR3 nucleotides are TGTGCCAGCAGCCCTGGGGAACAGGGATATGGCTACACCTTC.

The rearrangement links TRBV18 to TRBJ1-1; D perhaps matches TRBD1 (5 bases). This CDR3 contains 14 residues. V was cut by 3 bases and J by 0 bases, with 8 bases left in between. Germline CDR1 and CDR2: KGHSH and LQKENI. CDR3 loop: CASSPPTVNTEAFF. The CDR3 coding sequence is TGTGCCAGCTCACCCCCGACAGTGAACACTGAAGCTTTCTTT. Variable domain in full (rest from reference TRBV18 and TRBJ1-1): NAGVMQNPRHLVRRRGQEARLRCSPMKGHSHVYWYRQLPEEGLKFMVYLQKENIIDESGMPKERFSAEFPKEGPSILRIQQVVRGDSAAYFCASSPPTVNTEAFFGQGTRLTVV.

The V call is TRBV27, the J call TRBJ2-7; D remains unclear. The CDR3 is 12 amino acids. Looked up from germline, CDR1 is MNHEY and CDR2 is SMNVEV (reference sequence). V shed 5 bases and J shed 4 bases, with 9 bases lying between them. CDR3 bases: TGTGCCAGCAGTGCCGGAAGTTACGAGCAGTACTTC. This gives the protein CASSAGSYEQYF.

The CDR3 DNA sequence: TGTGCCAGCAGCTTAGGCGGGAGACCAGATACGCAGTATTTT. Translation gives CASSLGGRPDTQYF. V is TRBV7-2 and J is TRBJ2-3; TRBD2 matches at 7 bases. The junction had 2 bases not matched to a gene; V was cut back by 1 base and J by 4 bases. The CDR3 length is 14 residues. From germline, CDR1 is SGHTA and CDR2 FQGNSA.

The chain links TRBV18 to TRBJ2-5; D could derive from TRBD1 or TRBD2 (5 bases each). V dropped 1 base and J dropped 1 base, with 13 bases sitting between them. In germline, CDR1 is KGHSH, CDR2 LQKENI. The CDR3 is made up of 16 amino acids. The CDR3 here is CASSPRMAGTQETQYF. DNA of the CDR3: TGTGCCAGCTCACCACGCATGGCAGGGACCCAAGAGACCCAGTACTTC.

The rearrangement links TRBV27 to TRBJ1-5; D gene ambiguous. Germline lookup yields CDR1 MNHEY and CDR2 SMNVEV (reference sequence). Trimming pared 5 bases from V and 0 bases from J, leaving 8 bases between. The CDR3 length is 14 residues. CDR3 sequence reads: CASSPQYSNQPQHF. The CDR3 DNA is TGTGCCAGCAGTCCCCAGTATAGCAATCAGCCCCAGCATTTT.

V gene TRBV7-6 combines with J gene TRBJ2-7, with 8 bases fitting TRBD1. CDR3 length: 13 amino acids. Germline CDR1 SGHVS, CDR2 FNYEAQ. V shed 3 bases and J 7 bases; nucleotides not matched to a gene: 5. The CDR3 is CASSLGTGGEQYF. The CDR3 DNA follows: TGTGCCAGCAGCTTGGGTACAGGGGGAGAGCAGTACTTC.

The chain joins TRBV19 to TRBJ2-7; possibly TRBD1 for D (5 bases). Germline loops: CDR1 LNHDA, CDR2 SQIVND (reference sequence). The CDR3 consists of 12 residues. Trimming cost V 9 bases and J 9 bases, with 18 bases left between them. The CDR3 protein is CASKDTSLRQYF. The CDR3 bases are TGTGCCAGCAAGGACACTTCACTAAGGCAGTACTTC.

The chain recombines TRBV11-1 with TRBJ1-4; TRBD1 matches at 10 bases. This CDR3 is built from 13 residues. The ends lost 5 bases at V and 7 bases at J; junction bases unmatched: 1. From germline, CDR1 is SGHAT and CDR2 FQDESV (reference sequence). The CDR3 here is CASSRDRGEKLFF. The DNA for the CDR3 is TGTGCCAGCAGCCGGGACAGGGGTGAAAAACTGTTTTTT. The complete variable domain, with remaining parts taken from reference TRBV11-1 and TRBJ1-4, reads EAEVAQSPRYKITEKSQAVAFWCDPISGHATLYWYRQILGQGPELLVQFQDESVVDDSQLPKDRFSAERLKGVDSTLKIQPAELGDSAMYLCASSRDRGEKLFFGSGTQLSVL.

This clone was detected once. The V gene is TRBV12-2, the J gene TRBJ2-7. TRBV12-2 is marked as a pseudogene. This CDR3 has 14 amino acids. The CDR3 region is CASRLRNGSYEQYF. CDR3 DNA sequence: TGTGCAAGTCGCCTCCGAAACGGATCCTACGAGCAGTACTTC.

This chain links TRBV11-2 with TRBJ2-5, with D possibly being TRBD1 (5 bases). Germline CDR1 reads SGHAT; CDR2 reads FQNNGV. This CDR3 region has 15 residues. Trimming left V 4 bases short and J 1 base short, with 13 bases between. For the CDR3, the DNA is TGTGCCAGCAGCTACGGCCCACAGGTCCAAGAGACCCAGTACTTC. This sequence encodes CASSYGPQVQETQYF.